This entry is about one T cell receptor (beta chain). Its target antigen remains unknown. The sample originates from a study of T cells expressing NK-cell markers (dated by TCRdb to the early 2020s). In the study overall: Several donors provided sorted CD3+CD56+NKG2C+, CD3+CD56+NKG2C- and CD3+CD56-NKG2C+ T-cell subsets, whose TCR beta-chain repertoires were profiled. Seven of the eight sequenced donors were HCMV-seropositive and one was HCMV-seronegative. Randomly selected healthy volunteers, three men and five women, were used as the eight sequenced donors. Libraries were sequenced as 2 x 150 bp reads on Illumina HiSeq 2000/2500, MiSeq or NextSeq. What the authors observed across the whole study: Those dominant clonotypes were again the most abundant among CD3+CD56-NKG2C+ cells in a few donors, at roughly 25-60.1%. It remained unclear whether the expanded NKG2C-expressing T cell clones were specific for HCMV antigens. In a handful of donors, the dominant CD3+CD56+NKG2C+ clonotypes were found to rank among the top 10 CD8+ clonotypes and to make up roughly 1.0-7.5% of CD8+ T cells.

Sequencing took place on an Illumina HiSeq 2000. 5'RACE template switching, by which a universal primer site and unique molecular identifiers were added, was used to make TCR beta cDNA libraries. cDNA synthesis was primed from the TCR beta constant segment and was followed by two successive PCR amplification steps. Per the original workflow: MIGEC was used to demultiplex reads and group the reads by UMI, and MiTCR was used to assemble and quantify clonotypes. To exclude erroneous sequences, only TCR cDNA sequences supported by at least two reads were retained. Downstream repertoire analysis used the tcR package, and clonotypes were matched across fractions by CDR3 nucleotide sequence plus V segment. VDJmatch was used to annotate antigen specificity against VDJdb, with one amino acid substitution in CDR3 allowed. Through TCRdb reprocessing, the reads give one entry per CDR3 protein sequence; DNA is omitted. The V and J calls and clone size are TCRdb's, not the authors'. This sample's table has entries for about 400,000 distinct CDR3 sequences. Around a tenth of the sample goes to the ten largest clones.

HCMV-specific IgG was detected in serum with a commercial ELISA kit to determine HCMV serostatus. Peripheral blood mononuclear cells were isolated from blood by Ficoll density gradient centrifugation. The receptor's source is a woman aged 50 to 60 in good health. Donor details come from another sample of the same person, matched by shared clones. The sequenced sample was blood T cells: a sorted CD56 or NKG2C T cell subset, CD4+ or CD8+ T cells, or bulk PBMC T cells (not recorded which).

The CDR3 protein sequence reads: CATTPGLAGRVYEQYF. Rearrangement joined TRBV10-3 to TRBJ2-7; TCRdb calls TRBD2, which cannot be checked without DNA. The CDR3 covers 16 residues, taking in both the cysteine and the phenylalanine. DNA for this receptor is not on file. According to the germline V gene, CDR1 reads ENHRY and CDR2 reads SYGVKD.